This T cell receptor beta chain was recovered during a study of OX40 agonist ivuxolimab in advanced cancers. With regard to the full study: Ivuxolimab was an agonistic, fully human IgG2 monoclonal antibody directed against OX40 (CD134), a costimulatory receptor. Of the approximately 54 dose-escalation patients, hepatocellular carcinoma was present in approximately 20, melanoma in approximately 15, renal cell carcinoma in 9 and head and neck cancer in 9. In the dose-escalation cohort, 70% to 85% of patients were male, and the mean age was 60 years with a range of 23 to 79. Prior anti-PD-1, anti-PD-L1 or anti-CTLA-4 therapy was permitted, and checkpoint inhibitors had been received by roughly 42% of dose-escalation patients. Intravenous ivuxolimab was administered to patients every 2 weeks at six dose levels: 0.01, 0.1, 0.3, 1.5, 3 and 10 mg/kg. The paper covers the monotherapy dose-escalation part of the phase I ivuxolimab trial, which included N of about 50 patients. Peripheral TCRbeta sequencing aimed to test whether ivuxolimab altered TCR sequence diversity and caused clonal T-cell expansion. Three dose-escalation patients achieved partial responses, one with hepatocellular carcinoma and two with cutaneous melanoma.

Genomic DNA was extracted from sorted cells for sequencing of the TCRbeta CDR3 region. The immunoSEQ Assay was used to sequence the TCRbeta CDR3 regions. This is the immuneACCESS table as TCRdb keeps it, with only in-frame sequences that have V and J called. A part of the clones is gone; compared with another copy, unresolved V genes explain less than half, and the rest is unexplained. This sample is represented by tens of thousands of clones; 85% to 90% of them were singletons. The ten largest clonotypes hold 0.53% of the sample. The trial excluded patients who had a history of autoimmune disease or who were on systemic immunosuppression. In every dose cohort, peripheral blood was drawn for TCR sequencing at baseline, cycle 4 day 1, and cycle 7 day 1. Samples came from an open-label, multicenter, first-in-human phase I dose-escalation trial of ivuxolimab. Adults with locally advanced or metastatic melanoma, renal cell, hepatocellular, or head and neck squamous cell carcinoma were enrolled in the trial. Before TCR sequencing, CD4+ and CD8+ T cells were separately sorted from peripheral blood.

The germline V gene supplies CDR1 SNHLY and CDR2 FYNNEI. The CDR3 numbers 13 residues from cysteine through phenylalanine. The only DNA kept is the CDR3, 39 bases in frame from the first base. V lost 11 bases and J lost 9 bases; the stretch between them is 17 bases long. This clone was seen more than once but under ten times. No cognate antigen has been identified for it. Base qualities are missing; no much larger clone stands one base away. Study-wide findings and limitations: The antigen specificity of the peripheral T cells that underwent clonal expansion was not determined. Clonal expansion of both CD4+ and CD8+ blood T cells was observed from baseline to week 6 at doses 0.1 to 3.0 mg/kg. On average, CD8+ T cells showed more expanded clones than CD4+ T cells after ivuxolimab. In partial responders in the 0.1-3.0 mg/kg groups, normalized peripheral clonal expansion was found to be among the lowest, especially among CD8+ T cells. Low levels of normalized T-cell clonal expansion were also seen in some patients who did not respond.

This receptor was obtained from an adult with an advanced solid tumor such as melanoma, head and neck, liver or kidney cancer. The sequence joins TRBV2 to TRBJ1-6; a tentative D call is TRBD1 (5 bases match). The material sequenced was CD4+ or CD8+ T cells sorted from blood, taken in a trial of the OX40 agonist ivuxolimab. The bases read TGTGCCTATACGGCAGGGAGCAGTTCACCCCTCCACTTT. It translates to CAYTAGSSSPLHF.